The T cell receptor beta chain under discussion was sequenced for a study of a mutant IDH1 vaccine in newly diagnosed glioma. On the study more broadly: Averaging approximately 42 years of age, treated patients were about 60% male and approximately 40% female. Patients had received radiotherapy, temozolomide, or both previously, most receiving both.

Findings and caveats of the study: The vaccine induced immune responses, and these occurred in around 94% of patients.

Libraries were prepared by immunoSEQ multiplex PCR; TCRdb keeps only in-frame clonotypes and omits some of them. Of around 63,000 clones in the sample, about 90% were seen once. Documented time point: baseline, week 1 (first vaccination visit). Treatment: pre-vaccination baseline after standard-of-care therapy. Donor tumors were new WHO grade 3 or 4 IDH1-mutant, ATRX-lost astrocytomas. CDR1 LGHNA and CDR2 YNFKEQ come from the germline V gene. The V and J ends lost 1 base and 4 bases respectively, with 11 bases between them. This CDR3 has 15 amino acids. A remark on this clone: Its specificity is not known.

This chain joins TRBV4-2 and TRBJ1-3; the D is unclear. This clonotype was sampled from a middle-aged man with glioma. Here the sequenced sample was PBMCs, taken from a glioma patient treated with radiotherapy, temozolomide or both. CDR3: CASSQVGSSGNTIYF. The CDR3 bases are TGTGCCAGCAGCCAAGTGGGGTCGTCCGGAAACACCATATATTTT.